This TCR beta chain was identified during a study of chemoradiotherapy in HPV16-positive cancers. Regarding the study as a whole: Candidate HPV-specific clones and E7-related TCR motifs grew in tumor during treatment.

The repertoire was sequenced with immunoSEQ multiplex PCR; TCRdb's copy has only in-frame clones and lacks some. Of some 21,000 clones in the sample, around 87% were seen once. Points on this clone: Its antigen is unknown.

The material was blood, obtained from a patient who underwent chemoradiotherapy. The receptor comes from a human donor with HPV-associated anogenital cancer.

As DNA, the CDR3 is TGTGCCAGCAGCTTGGCCGGACGGGAGGGGGAGACCCAGTACTTC. Its translation is CASSLAGREGETQYF. This sequence joins TRBV5-8 and TRBJ2-5; 8 nucleotides match TRBD2. The CDR3 contains 15 residues. V shed 0 bases, J shed 5 bases, and the junction held 6 bases outside the gene matches. Germline V lookup: CDR1 SGHTS, CDR2 YDEGEE.